This is a list of T cell receptor beta chains from one sample in a study of shared clonotypes between healthy human individuals. Measured with immunoSEQ multiplex PCR; TCRdb has only the in-frame clones, and not every one. Counted here are roughly 500,000 clones, roughly 95% occurring once; the ten biggest clones make up about 0.057%. The sequenced material came from naive CD4+ T cells sorted from blood. The receptors here all came from a woman in her 30s in good health. Both conserved end residues are part of each CDR3. D genes are given only for firm matches. Rows give clone size only sometimes, using once, few, many, or a class for an expanded clone.

len	v_gene	abundance	d_gene	j_gene	CDR3aa	CDR3nt
13	TRBV12-5	.	.	TRBJ2-2	CASGGSPTGELFF	TGTGCTAGTGGCGGGAGTCCCACCGGGGAGCTGTTTTTT
14	TRBV14	.	TRBD1	TRBJ1-1	CASSTTGGWTEAFF	TGTGCCAGCAGCACAACAGGGGGTTGGACTGAAGCTTTCTTT
12	TRBV6-6	.	.	TRBJ1-6	CASSLSRRLLHF	TGTGCCAGCAGTCTCTCCAGGAGGCTCCTCCACTTT
15	TRBV5-1	.	.	TRBJ2-3	CASSPRRRETDTQYF	TGCGCCAGCAGCCCCCGAAGACGGGAGACAGATACGCAGTATTTT
15	TRBV28	.	TRBD1	TRBJ1-5	CASLPGTGAILPQHF	TGTGCCAGCTTACCCGGGACAGGGGCAATATTACCCCAGCATTTT
18	TRBV28	.	TRBD1	TRBJ2-3	CASSSGQGLPSSTDTQYF	TGTGCCAGCAGTTCCGGACAGGGCTTACCTTCTAGCACAGATACGCAGTATTTT
14	TRBV19	.	.	TRBJ2-3	CASSLASYTDTQYF	TGTGCCAGTAGTTTAGCGAGCTACACAGATACGCAGTATTTT
13	TRBV28	.	.	TRBJ2-7	CASKESRAYEQYF	TGTGCCAGCAAGGAGTCCCGGGCCTACGAGCAGTACTTC
16	TRBV28	.	.	TRBJ2-5	CASRIKLRGAGETQYF	TGTGCCAGCAGGATTAAGCTTCGGGGAGCGGGAGAGACCCAGTACTTC
13	TRBV28	few	TRBD1	TRBJ1-1	CASSPWGQGEAFF	TGTGCCAGCAGTCCGTGGGGACAGGGTGAAGCTTTCTTT
15	TRBV28	.	TRBD2	TRBJ2-7	CASRPTSGRVYEQYF	TGTGCCAGCAGACCAACTAGCGGCAGAGTCTACGAGCAGTACTTC
13	TRBV19	.	.	TRBJ2-3	CASSMIKGDTQYF	TGTGCCAGTAGTATGATCAAGGGAGATACGCAGTATTTT
16	TRBV18	.	.	TRBJ2-2	CASSPTSDPDTGELFF	TGTGCCAGCTCACCAACTTCCGATCCGGACACCGGGGAGCTGTTTTTT
15	TRBV28	.	.	TRBJ2-5	CASSLFRGTRETQYF	TGTGCCAGCAGTTTATTTAGGGGAACGAGAGAGACCCAGTACTTC
17	TRBV11-2	once	.	TRBJ2-5	CASSLGKAGILQETQYF	TGTGCCAGCAGCTTAGGGAAGGCGGGCATACTACAAGAGACCCAGTACTTC
17	TRBV13	once	TRBD1	TRBJ2-3	CASSPAPGQGTTDTQYF	TGTGCCAGCAGCCCAGCCCCGGGACAGGGGACCACAGATACGCAGTATTTT
11	TRBV21-1	.	.	TRBJ1-2	CASSRQDGYTF	TGTGCCAGCAGCCGACAGGACGGCTACACCTTC
14	TRBV18	.	.	TRBJ2-7	CASSPRDRSYEQYF	TGTGCCAGCTCACCCAGGGACCGCAGCTACGAGCAGTACTTC
13	TRBV19	once	.	TRBJ1-5	CASSIKGHQPQHF	TGTGCCAGTAGTATTAAGGGTCATCAGCCCCAGCATTTT
13	TRBV9	few	.	TRBJ1-1	CASSPKQNTEAFF	TGTGCCAGCAGCCCGAAACAGAACACTGAAGCTTTCTTT
13	TRBV4-1	.	.	TRBJ2-2	CASSRVGTGELFF	TGCGCCAGCAGTCGAGTTGGTACCGGGGAGCTGTTTTTT
13	TRBV28	few	TRBD1	TRBJ1-5	CASSKGAVQPQHF	TGTGCCAGCAGCAAGGGGGCTGTGCAGCCCCAGCATTTT
12	TRBV10-3	.	.	TRBJ2-1	CAISESYNEQFF	TGTGCCATCAGTGAGTCCTACAATGAGCAGTTCTTC
14	TRBV15	.	.	TRBJ1-6	CATSRGQGNSPLHF	TGTGCCACCAGCAGAGGGCAGGGGAATTCACCCCTCCACTTT
13	TRBV7-9	once	.	TRBJ1-3	CASSLLSGNTIYF	TGTGCCAGCAGCTTATTGTCTGGAAACACCATATATTTT
16	TRBV6-6	.	.	TRBJ1-5	CASSYVVIDSNQPQHF	TGTGCCAGCAGTTACGTAGTGATAGATAGCAATCAGCCCCAGCATTTT
11	TRBV20-1	.	.	TRBJ2-5	CSARNQETQYF	TGCAGTGCGAGAAACCAAGAGACCCAGTACTTC
14	TRBV7-9	.	.	TRBJ1-2	CASSSRVGRYGYTF	TGTGCCAGCAGTTCTAGGGTCGGCCGCTATGGCTACACCTTC
14	TRBV18	.	.	TRBJ2-7	CASSPPGLSYEQYF	TGTGCCAGCTCACCGCCCGGACTCTCCTACGAGCAGTACTTC
16	TRBV13	.	.	TRBJ2-3	CASSLASGQFTDTQYF	TGTGCCAGCAGCTTAGCCTCAGGGCAGTTCACAGATACGCAGTATTTT
11	TRBV20-1	.	.	TRBJ2-7	CSASGRYEQYF	TGCAGTGCTAGCGGGCGCTACGAGCAGTACTTC
17	TRBV5-4	.	.	TRBJ2-7	CATRHSPGTQVLYEQYF	TGTGCCACGAGACATTCACCCGGGACTCAGGTCCTCTACGAGCAGTACTTC
14	TRBV2	.	.	TRBJ2-1	CASRRGWTYNEQFF	TGTGCCAGCAGGAGGGGCTGGACCTACAATGAGCAGTTCTTC
12	TRBV28	.	.	TRBJ1-4	CASSFLNEKLFF	TGTGCCAGCAGTTTCCTTAATGAAAAACTGTTTTTT
16	TRBV9	once	.	TRBJ2-1	CASSVGQRRAYNEQFF	TGTGCCAGCAGCGTAGGTCAGCGGAGGGCCTACAATGAGCAGTTCTTC
16	TRBV7-3	.	TRBD2	TRBJ2-3	CASSSGLAGGSDTQYF	TGTGCCAGCAGCTCCGGACTAGCGGGAGGGTCAGATACGCAGTATTTT
17	TRBV10-3	.	TRBD2	TRBJ2-7	CAIRSTGREREFNEQYF	TGTGCCATCAGGTCGACAGGCAGAGAGCGGGAGTTCAACGAGCAGTACTTC